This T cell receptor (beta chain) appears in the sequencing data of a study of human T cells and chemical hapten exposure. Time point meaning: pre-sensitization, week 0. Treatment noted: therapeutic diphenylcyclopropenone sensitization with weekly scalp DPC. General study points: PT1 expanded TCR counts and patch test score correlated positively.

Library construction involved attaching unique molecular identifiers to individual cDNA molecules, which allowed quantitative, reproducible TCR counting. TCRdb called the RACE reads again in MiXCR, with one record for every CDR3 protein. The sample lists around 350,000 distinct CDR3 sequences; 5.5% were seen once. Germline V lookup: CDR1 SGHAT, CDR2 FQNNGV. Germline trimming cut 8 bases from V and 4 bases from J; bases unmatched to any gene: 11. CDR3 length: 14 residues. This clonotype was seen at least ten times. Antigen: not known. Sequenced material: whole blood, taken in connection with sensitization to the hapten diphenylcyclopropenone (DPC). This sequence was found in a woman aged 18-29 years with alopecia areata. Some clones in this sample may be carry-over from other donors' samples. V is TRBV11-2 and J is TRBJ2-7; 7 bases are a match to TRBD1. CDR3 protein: CASQPGTETYEQYF. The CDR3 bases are TGTGCCAGCCAGCCTGGGACAGAGACTTACGAGCAGTACTTC.